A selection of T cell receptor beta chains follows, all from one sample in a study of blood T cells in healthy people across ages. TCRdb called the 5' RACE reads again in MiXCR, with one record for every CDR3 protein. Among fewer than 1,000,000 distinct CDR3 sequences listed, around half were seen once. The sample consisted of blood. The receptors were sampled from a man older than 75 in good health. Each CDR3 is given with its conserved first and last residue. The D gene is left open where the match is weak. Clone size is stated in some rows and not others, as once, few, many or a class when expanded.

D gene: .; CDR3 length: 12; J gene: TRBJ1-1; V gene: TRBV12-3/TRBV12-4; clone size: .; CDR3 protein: CTSSHTGTEAFF; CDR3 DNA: TGTACCAGCAGTCATACAGGCACTGAAGCTTTCTTT
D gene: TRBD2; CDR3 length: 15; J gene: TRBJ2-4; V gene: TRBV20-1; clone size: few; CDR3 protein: CSARDPAGGVDIQYF; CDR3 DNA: TGCAGTGCTAGAGATCCAGCGGGGGGAGTGGACATTCAGTACTTC
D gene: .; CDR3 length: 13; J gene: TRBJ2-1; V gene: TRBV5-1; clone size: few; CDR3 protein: CASSPQVANEQFF; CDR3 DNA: TGCGCCAGCAGCCCCCAGGTGGCCAATGAGCAGTTCTTC
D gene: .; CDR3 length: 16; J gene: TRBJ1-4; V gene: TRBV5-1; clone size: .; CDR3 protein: CASSLEGRVYNEKLFF; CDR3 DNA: TGCGCCAGCAGCTTGGAGGGCAGAGTTTATAATGAAAAACTGTTTTTT
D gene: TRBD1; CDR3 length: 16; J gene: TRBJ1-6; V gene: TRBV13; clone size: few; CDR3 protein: CASSLGQGSYNSPLHF; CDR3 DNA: TGTGCCAGCAGCTTGGGACAGGGATCCTATAATTCACCCCTCCACTTT
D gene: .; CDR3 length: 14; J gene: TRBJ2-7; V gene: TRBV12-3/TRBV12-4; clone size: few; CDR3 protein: CASSLRAGGYEQYF; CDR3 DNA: TGTGCCAGCAGTTTGAGGGCAGGGGGGTACGAGCAGTACTTC
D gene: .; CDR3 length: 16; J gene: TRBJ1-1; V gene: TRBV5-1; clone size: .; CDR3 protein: CASSFTNDRSNTEAFF; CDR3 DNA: TGCGCCAGCAGCTTTACTAATGACAGGTCCAACACTGAAGCTTTCTTT
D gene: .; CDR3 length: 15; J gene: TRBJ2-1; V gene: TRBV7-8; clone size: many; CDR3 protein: CASSLPGLLNNEQFF; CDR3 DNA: TGTGCCAGCAGCTTACCGGGACTCCTTAACAATGAGCAGTTCTTC
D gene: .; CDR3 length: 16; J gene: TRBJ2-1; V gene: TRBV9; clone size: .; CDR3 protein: CASSVDSGRIYNEQFF; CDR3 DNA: TGTGCCAGCAGCGTAGATTCAGGGCGAATTTACAATGAGCAGTTCTTC
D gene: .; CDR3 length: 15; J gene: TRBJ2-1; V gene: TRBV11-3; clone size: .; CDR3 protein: CASSIGAGRDNEQFF; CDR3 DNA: TGTGCCAGCAGCATAGGCGCGGGTAGAGACAATGAGCAGTTCTTC
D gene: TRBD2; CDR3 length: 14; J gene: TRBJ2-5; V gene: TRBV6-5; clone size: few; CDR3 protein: CASRASGIQETQYF; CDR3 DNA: TGTGCCAGCAGGGCTAGCGGGATTCAAGAGACCCAGTACTTC
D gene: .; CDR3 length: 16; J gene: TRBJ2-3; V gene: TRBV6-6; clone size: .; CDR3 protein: CASSNLSGGGTDTQYF; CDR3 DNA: TGTGCCAGCAGTAACCTTAGCGGAGGGGGCACAGATACGCAGTATTTT
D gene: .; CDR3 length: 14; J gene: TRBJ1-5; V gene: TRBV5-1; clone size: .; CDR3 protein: CASSFEWGNQPQHF; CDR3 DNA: TGCGCCAGCAGCTTTGAGTGGGGCAATCAGCCCCAGCATTTT
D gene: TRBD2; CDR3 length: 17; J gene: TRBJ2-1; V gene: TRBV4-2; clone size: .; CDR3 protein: CASSQVVHGGGAHEQFF; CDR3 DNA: TGTGCCAGCAGCCAAGTGGTTCATGGCGGGGGGGCCCATGAGCAGTTCTTC
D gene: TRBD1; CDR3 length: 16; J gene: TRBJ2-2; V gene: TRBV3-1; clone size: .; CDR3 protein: CASSHPDRRDTGELFF; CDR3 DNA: TGTGCCAGCAGCCATCCGGACAGGCGGGACACCGGGGAGCTGTTTTTT
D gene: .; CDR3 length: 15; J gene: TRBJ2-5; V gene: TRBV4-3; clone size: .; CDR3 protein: CASSLERSGQETQYF; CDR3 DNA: TGCGCCAGCAGCCTTGAACGCAGCGGACAAGAGACCCAGTACTTC
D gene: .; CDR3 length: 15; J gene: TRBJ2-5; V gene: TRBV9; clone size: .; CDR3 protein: CASSASWADPRSQYF; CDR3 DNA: TGTGCCAGCAGCGCCTCGTGGGCGGACCCCCGGTCCCAGTACTTC
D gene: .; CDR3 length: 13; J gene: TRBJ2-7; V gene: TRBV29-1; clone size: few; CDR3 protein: CSVDAGNSREQYF; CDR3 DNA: TGCAGCGTTGATGCCGGGAACTCCCGCGAGCAGTACTTC
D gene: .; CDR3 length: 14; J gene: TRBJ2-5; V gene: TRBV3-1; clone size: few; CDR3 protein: CASSQRQRQETQYF; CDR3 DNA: TGTGCCAGCAGCCAACGACAGAGACAAGAGACCCAGTACTTC
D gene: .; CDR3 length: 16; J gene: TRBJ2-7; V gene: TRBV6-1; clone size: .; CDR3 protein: CASGLRSGGISYEQYF; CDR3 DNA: TGTGCCAGCGGCCTCCGGTCCGGCGGGATCTCCTACGAGCAGTACTTC
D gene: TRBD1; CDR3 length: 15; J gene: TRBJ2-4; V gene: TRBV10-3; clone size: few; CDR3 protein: CAISESKGQGHIQYF; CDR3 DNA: TGTGCCATCAGTGAGTCGAAGGGACAGGGACACATTCAGTACTTC
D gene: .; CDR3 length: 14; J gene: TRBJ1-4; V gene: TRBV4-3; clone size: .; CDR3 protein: CASSQVGLNEKLFF; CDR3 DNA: TGCGCCAGCAGCCAAGTGGGACTTAATGAAAAACTGTTTTTT
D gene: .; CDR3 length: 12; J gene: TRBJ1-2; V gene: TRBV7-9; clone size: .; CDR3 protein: CASSDTLDGYTF; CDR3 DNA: TGTGCCAGCAGCGACACCTTGGATGGCTACACCTTC
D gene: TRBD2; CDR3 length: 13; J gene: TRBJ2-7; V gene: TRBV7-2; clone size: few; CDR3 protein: CASEASGTYEQYF; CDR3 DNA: TGTGCCAGCGAGGCTAGCGGTACCTACGAGCAGTACTTC
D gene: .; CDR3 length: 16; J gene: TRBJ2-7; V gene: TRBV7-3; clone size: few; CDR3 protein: CASSPEDRSSYNEQYF; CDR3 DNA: TGTGCCAGCAGCCCCGAGGACCGGAGCTCCTACAATGAGCAGTACTTC
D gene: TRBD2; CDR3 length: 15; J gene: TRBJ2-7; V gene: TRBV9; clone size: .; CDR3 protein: CASSAYLSGGGEQYF; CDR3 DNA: TGTGCCAGCAGCGCGTATTTGTCGGGGGGAGGAGAGCAGTACTTC
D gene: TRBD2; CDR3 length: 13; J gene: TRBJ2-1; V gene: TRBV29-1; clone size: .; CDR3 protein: CSVWTSGGRGQFF; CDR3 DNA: TGCAGCGTCTGGACTAGCGGGGGTCGCGGGCAGTTCTTC
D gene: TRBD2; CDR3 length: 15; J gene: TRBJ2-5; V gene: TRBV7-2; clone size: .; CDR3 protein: CASSSRLAPPETQYF; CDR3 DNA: TGTGCCAGCAGCTCCCGACTAGCCCCCCCAGAGACCCAGTACTTC
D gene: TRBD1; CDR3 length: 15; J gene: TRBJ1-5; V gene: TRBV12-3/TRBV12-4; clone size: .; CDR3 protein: CASSLGQTSNQPQHF; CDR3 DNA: TGTGCCAGCAGTTTGGGACAGACAAGCAATCAGCCCCAGCATTTT
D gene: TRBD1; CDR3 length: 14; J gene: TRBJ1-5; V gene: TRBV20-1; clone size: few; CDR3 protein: CSASPGQGDQPQHF; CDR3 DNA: TGCAGTGCTTCTCCGGGACAGGGAGATCAGCCCCAGCATTTT
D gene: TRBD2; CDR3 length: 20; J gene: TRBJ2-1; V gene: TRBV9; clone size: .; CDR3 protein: CASSFRPSGAVVNSYNEQFF; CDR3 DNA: TGTGCCAGCAGCTTCAGGCCTAGCGGGGCCGTTGTTAACTCCTACAATGAGCAGTTCTTC
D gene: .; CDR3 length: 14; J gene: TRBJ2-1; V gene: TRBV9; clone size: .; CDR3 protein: CASSVGTLRNEQFF; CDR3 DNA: TGTGCCAGCAGCGTAGGGACCCTTAGGAATGAGCAGTTCTTC
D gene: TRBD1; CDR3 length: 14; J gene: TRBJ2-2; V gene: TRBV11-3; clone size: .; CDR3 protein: CASSWGQGTGELFF; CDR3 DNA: TGTGCCAGCAGCTGGGGACAGGGCACCGGGGAGCTGTTTTTT
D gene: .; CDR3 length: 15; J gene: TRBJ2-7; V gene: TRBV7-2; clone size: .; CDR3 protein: CASSLAAGQIYEQYF; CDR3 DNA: TGTGCCAGCAGCTTAGCTGCGGGACAGATTTACGAGCAGTACTTC
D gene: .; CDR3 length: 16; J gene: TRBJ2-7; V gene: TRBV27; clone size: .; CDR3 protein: CASSVQGGRFFDTQYF; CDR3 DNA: TGTGCCAGCAGTGTCCAAGGGGGGCGCTTTTTTGATACCCAGTACTTC